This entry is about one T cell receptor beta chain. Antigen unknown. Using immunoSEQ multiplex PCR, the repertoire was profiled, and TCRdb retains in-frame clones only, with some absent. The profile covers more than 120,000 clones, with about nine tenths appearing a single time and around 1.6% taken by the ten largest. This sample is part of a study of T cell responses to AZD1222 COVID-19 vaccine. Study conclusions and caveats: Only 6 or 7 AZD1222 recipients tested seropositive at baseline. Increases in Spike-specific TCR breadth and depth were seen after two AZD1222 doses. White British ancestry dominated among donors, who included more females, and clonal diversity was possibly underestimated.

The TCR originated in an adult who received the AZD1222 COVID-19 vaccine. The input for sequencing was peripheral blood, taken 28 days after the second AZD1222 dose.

The CDR3 protein is CASSESGLPNGPQHF. For the CDR3, the DNA is TGCGCCAGCAGTGAGTCGGGACTGCCGAATGGGCCCCAGCATTTT. The chain uses TRBV10-2 and TRBJ1-5, with D perhaps matching TRBD1 (5 bases). Germline assignment: CDR1 WSHSY and CDR2 SAAADI. V lost 0 bases and J lost 9, with 15 bases in between. The length of the CDR3 is 15 residues.